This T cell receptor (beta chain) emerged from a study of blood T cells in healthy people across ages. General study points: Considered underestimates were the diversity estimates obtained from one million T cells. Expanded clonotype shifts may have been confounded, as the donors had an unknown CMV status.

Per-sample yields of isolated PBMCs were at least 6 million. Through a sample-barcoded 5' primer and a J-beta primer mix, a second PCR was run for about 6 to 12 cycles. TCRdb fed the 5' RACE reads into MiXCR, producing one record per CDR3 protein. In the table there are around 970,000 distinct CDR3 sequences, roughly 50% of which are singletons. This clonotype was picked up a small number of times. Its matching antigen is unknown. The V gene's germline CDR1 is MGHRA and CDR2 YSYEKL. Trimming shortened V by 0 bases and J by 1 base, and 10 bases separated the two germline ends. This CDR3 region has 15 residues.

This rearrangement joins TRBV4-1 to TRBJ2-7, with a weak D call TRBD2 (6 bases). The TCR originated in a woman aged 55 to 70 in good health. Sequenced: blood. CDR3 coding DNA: TGCGCCAGCAGCCAAGATGCAGGGAGGTCCTACGAGCAGTACTTC. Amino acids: CASSQDAGRSYEQYF.